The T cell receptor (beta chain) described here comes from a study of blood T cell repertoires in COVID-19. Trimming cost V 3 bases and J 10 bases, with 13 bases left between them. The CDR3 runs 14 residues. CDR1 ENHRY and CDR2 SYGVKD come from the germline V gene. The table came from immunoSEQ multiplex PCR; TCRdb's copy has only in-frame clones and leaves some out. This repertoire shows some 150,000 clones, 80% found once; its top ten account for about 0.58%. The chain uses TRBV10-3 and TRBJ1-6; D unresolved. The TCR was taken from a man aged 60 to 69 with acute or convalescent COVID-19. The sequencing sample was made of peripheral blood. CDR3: CAISESETRSPLHF. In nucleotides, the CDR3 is TGTGCCATCAGTGAATCCGAAACGCGATCACCCCTCCACTTT.